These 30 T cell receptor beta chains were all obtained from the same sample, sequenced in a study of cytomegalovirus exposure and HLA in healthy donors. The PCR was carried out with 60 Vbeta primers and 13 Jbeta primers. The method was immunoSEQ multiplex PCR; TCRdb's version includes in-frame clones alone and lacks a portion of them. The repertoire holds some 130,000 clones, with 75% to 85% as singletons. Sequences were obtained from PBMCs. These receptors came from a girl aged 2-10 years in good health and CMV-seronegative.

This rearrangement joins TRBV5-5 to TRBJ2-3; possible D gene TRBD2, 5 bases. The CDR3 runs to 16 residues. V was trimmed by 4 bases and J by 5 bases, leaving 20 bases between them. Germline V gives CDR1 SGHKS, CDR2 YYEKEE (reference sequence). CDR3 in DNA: TGTGCCAGCAGCCGGGAAGATTTTAATCTAGGAGATACGCAGTATTTT. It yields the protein CASSREDFNLGDTQYF.

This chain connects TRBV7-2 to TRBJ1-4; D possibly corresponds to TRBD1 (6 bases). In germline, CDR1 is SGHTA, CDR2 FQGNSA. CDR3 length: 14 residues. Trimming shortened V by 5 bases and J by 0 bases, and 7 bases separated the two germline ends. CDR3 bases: TGTGCCAGCAGCCGACAGGCAACTAATGAAAAACTGTTTTTT. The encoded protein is CASSRQATNEKLFF.

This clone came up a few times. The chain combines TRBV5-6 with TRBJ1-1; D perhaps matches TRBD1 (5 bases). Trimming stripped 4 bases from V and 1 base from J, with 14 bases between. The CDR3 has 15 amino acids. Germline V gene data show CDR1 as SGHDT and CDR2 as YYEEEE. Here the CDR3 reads CASSVSGFENTEAFF. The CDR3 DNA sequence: TGTGCCAGCAGCGTTTCAGGGTTTGAGAACACTGAAGCTTTCTTT.

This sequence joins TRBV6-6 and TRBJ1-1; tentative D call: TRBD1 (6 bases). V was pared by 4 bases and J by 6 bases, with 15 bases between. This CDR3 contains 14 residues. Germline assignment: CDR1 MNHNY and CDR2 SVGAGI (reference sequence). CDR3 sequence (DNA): TGTGCCAGCAGTTTCTACAGGGTTGACGCTGAAGCTTTCTTT. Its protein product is CASSFYRVDAEAFF.

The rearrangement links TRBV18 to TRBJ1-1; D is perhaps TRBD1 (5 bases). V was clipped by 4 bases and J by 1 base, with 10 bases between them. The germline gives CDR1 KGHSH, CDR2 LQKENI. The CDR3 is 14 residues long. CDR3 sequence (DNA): TGTGCCAGCTCACTGGGGGGAAAGAACACTGAAGCTTTCTTT. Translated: CASSLGGKNTEAFF.

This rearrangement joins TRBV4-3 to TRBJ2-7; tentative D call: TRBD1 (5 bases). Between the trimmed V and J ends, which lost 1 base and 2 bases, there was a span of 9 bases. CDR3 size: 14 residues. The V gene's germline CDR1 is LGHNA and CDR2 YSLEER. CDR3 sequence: CASSQGWGAYEQYF. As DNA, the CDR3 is TGCGCCAGCAGCCAAGGTTGGGGCGCCTACGAGCAGTACTTC.

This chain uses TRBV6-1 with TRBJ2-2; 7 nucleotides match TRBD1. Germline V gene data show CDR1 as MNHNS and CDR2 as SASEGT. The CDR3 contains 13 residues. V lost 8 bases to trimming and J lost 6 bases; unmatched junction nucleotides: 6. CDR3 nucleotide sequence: TGTGCCAGCCATGAGGGGGCCTCCGGGGAGCTGTTTTTT. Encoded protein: CASHEGASGELFF.

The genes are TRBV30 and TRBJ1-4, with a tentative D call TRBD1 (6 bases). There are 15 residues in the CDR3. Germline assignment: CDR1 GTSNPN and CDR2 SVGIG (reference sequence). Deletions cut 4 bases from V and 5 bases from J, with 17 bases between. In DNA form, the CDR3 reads TGTGCCTGGACTAGAGGGGGTGGAGGAAATGAAAAACTGTTTTTT. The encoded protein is CAWTRGGGGNEKLFF. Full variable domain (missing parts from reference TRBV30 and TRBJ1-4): SQTIHQWPATLVQPVGSPLSLECTVEGTSNPNLYWYRQAAGRGLQLLFYSVGIGQISSEVPQNLSASRPQDRQFILSSKKLLLSDSGFYLCAWTRGGGGNEKLFFGSGTQLSVL.

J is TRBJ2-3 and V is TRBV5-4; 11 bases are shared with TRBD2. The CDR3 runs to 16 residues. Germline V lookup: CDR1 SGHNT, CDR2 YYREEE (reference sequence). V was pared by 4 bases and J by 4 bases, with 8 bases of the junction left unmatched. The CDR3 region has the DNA TGTGCCAGCAGCCCCTTAGCGGGGGGGCCGCCAGATACGCAGTATTTT. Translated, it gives CASSPLAGGPPDTQYF.

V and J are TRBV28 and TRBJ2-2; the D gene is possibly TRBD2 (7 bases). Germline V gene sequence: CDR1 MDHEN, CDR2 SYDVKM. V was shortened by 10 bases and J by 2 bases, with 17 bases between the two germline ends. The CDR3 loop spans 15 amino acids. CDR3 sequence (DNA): TGTGCCACTGGGGGCGGGAGAGGAAACACCGGGGAGCTGTTTTTT. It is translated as CATGGGRGNTGELFF.

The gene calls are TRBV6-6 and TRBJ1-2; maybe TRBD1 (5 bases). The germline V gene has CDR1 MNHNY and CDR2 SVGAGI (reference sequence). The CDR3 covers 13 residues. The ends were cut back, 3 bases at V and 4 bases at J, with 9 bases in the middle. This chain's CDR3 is CASSYGGSYGYTF. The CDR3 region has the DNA TGTGCCAGCAGTTATGGGGGGAGCTATGGCTACACCTTC.

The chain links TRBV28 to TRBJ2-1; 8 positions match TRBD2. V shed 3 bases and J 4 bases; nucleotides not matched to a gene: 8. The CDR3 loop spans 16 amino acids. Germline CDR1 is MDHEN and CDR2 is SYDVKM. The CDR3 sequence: CASSFPGAGGYNEQFF. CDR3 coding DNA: TGTGCCAGCAGTTTTCCGGGCGCGGGAGGATACAATGAGCAGTTCTTC.

The CDR3 is CASSVQVYPHEKLFF. In DNA form, the CDR3 reads TGTGCCAGCAGCGTCCAGGTTTATCCTCATGAAAAACTGTTTTTT. This chain uses TRBV9 with TRBJ1-4; no firm D call. Between the trimmed V and J ends, which lost 2 bases and 6 bases, there was a span of 14 bases. This CDR3 is 15 amino acids long. CDR1 and CDR2 (germline): SGDLS, YYNGEE.

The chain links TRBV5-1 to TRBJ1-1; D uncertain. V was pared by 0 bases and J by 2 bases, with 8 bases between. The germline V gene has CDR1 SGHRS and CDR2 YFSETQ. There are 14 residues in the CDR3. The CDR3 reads CASSLAAVNTEAFF. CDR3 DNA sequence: TGCGCCAGCAGCTTGGCCGCAGTCAACACTGAAGCTTTCTTT.

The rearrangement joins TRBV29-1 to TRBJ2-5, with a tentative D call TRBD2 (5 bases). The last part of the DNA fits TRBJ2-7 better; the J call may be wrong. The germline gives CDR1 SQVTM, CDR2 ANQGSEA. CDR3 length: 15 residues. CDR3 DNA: TGCAGCGTTAGCCCCACACTAGGAGCTCGATACGAGCAGTACTTC. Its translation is CSVSPTLGARYEQYF.

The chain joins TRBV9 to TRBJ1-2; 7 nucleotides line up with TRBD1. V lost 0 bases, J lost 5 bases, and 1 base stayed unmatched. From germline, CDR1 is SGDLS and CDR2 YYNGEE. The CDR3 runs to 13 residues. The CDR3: CASSVAQGYGYTF. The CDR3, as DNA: TGTGCCAGCAGCGTAGCACAGGGGTATGGCTACACCTTC. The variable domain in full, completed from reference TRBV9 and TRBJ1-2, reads DSGVTQTPKHLITATGQRVTLRCSPRSGDLSVYWYQQSLDQGLQFLIQYYNGEERAKGNILERFSAQQFPDLHSELNLSSLELGDSALYFCASSVAQGYGYTFGSGTRLTVV.

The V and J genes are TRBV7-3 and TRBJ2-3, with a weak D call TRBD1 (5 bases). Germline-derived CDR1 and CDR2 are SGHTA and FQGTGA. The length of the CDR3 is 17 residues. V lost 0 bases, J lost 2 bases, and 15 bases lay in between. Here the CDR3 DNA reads TGTGCCAGCAGCTTAACGGGGCCCAGCCCTCTCACAGATACGCAGTATTTT. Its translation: CASSLTGPSPLTDTQYF.

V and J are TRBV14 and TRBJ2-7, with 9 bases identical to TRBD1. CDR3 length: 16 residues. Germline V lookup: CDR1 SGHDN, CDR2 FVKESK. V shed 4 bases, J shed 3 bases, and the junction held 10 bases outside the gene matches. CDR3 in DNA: TGTGCCAGCAGCCTAGGGACAGGGAGCTTCCTCTACGAGCAGTACTTC. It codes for CASSLGTGSFLYEQYF. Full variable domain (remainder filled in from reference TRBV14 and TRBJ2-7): EAGVTQFPSHSVIEKGQTVTLRCDPISGHDNLYWYRRVMGKEIKFLLHFVKESKQDESGMPNNRFLAERTGGTYSTLKVQPAELEDSGVYFCASSLGTGSFLYEQYFGPGTRLTVT.

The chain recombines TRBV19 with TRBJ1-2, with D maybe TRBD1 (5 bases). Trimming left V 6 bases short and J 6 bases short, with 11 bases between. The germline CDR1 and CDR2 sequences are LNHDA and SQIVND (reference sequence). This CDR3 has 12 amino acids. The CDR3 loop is CASRSGGDGYTF. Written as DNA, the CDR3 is TGTGCCAGTAGATCCGGGGGAGATGGCTACACCTTC.

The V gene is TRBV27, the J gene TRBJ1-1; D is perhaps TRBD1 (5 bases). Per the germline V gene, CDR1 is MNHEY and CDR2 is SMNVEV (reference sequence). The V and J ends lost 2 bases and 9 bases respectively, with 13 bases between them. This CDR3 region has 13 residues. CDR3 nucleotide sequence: TGTGCCAGCAGTTTAAAGGCAGGGTTTCAAGCTTTCTTT. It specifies CASSLKAGFQAFF.

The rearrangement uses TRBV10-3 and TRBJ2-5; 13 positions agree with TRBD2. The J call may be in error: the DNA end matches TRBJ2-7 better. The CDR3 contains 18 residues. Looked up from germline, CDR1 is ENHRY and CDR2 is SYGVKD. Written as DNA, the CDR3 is TGTGCCATCAGTGGGGGACTAGCGGGATCCCAAGGCTCCTACGAGCAGTACTTC. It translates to CAISGGLAGSQGSYEQYF.

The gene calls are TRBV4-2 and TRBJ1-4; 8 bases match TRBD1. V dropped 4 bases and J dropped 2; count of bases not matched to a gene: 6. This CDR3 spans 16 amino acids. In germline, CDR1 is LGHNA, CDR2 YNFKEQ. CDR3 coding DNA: TGTGCCAGCAGCCCAAGATCAGGGGGCACTAATGAAAAACTGTTTTTT. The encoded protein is CASSPRSGGTNEKLFF.

The CDR3 DNA is TGTGCCAGTACCACAAGCGGGATACAGTCATTCATGAACACTGAAGCTTTCTTT. Encoded protein: CASTTSGIQSFMNTEAFF. The chain joins TRBV19 to TRBJ1-1, with unresolved D. The germline V gene has CDR1 LNHDA and CDR2 SQIVND (reference sequence). With 7 bases removed from V and 0 bases from J, the gap between germline ends came to 24 bases. The CDR3 has 18 amino acids.

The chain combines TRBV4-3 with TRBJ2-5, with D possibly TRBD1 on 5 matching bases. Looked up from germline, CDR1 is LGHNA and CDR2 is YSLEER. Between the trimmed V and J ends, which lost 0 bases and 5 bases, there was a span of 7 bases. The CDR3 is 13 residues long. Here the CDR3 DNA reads TGCGCCAGCAGCCAAGAGGGGCTGGAGACCCAGTACTTC. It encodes CASSQEGLETQYF.

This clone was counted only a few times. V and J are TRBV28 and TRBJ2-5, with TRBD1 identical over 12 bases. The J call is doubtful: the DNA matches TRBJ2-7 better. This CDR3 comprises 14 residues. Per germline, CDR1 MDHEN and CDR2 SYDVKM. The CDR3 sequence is CASRGTGGAYEQYF. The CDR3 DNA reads TGTGCCAGCAGAGGGACAGGGGGCGCCTACGAGCAGTACTTC.

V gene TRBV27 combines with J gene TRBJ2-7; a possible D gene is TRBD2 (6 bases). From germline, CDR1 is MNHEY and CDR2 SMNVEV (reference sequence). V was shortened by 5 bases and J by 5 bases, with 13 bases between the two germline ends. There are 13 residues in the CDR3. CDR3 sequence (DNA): TGTGCCAGCAGTCGACTAGAATCCGACGAGCAGTACTTC. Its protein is CASSRLESDEQYF.

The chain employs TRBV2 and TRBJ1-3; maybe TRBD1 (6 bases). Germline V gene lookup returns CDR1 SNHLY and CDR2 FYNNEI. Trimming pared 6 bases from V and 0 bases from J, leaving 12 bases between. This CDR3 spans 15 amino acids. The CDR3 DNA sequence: TGTGCCAGCAGGGTCGACAGGACCTCTGGAAACACCATATATTTT. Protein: CASRVDRTSGNTIYF.

The CDR3 region has the DNA TGCAGCACCGACAAGGTCCATGAGCAGTTCTTC. Its translation: CSTDKVHEQFF. This chain joins TRBV29-1 and TRBJ2-1; the D is unclear. Germline V gene sequence: CDR1 SQVTM, CDR2 ANQGSEA. V lost 8 bases and J 8 bases, leaving 13 bases between the germline ends. The CDR3 has 11 amino acids.

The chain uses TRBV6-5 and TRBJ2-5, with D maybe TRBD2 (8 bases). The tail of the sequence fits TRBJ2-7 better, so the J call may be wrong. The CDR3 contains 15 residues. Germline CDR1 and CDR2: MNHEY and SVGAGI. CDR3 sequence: CASRTGPGLAYEQYF. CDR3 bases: TGTGCCAGCAGGACAGGGCCGGGACTAGCCTACGAGCAGTACTTC.

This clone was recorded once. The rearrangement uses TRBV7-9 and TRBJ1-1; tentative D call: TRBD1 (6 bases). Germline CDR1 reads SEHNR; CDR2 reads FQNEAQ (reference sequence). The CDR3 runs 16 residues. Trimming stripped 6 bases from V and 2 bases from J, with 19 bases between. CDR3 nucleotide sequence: TGTGCCAGCAGAAGACCTCCGGGGGGGACAAACACTGAAGCTTTCTTT. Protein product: CASRRPPGGTNTEAFF.